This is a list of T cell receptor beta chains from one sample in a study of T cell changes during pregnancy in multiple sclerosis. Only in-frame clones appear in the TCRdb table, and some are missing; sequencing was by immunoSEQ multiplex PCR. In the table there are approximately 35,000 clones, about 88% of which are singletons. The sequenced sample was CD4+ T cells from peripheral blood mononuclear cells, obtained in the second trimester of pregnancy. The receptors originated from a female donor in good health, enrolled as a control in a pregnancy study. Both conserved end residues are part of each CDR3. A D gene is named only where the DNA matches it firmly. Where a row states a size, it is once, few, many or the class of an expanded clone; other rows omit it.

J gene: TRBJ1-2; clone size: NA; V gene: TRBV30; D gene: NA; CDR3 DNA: TGTGCCTGGAGTGTAGGGGTGGGGGGGTTCTATGGCTACACCTTC; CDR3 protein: CAWSVGVGGFYGYTF
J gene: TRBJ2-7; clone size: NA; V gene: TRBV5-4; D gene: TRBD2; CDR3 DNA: TGTGCCAGCAGTCTGGGGACTAGCGGGGGCGAGCAGTACTTC; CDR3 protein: CASSLGTSGGEQYF
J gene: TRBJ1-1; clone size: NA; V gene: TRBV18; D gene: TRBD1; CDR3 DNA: TGTGCCAGCTCACCAGCGGGAATGACAGGGACGAACACTGAAGCTTTCTTT; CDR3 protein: CASSPAGMTGTNTEAFF
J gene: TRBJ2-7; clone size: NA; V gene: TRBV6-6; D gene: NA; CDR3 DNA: TGTGCCAGCAGTTACTTAACGGGCGAGCAGTACTTC; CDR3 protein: CASSYLTGEQYF
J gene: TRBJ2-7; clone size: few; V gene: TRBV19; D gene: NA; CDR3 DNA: TGTGCCAGTACCCCGGGGGGCCTCTCCTACGAGCAGTACTTC; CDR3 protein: CASTPGGLSYEQYF
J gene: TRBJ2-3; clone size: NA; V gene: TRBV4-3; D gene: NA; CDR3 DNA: TGCGCCAGCAGCCAAGACTGGGGAGCTAGCACAGATACGCAGTATTTT; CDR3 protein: CASSQDWGASTDTQYF
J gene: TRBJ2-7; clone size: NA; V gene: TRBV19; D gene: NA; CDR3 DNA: TGTGCCAGTAGTAAGGTCCCCGGGTCCGAGTACGAGCAGTACTTC; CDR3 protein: CASSKVPGSEYEQYF
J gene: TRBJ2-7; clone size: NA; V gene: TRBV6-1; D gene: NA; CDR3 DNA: TGTGCCAGCAGTGGAGGGCCGGCAACCTACGAGCAGTACTTC; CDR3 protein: CASSGGPATYEQYF
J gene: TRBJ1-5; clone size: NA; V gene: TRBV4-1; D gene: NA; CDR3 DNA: TGCGCCAGCAGCCAGCCGGGACACAATAGCAATCAGCCCCAGCATTTT; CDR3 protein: CASSQPGHNSNQPQHF
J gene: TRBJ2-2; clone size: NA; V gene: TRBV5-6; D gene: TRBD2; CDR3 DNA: TGTGCCAGCAGCTTCGGGGGGAGCACCGGGGAGCTGTTTTTT; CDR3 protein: CASSFGGSTGELFF
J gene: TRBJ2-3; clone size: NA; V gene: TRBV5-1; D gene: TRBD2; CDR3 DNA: TGCGCCAGCAGCCTTGAACTAGCGGGGGCCCCGCGGGATACGCAGTATTTT; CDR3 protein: CASSLELAGAPRDTQYF
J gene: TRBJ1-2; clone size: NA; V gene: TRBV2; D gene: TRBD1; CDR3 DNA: TGTGCCAGCAGGGGACAGGGGGCTGTCAGCTACACCTTC; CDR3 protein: CASRGQGAVSYTF
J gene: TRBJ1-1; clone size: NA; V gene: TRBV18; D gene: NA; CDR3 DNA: TGTGCCAGCTCACCGGGGGGAAACACTGAAGCTTTCTTT; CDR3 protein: CASSPGGNTEAFF
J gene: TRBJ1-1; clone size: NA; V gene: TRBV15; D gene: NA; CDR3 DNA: TGTGCCACCAGCAGAGCCGTCGAACGGGCTTTCTTT; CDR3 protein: CATSRAVERAFF
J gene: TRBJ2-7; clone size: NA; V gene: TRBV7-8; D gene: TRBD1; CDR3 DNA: TGTGCCAGCAGCTTCCGGGACAGGGTTTACGAGCAGTACTTC; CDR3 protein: CASSFRDRVYEQYF
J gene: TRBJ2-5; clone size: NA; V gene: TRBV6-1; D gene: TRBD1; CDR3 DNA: TGTGCCAGCTACCGGGACAGGGGGCGCCGGGAGACCCAGTACTTC; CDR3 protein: CASYRDRGRRETQYF
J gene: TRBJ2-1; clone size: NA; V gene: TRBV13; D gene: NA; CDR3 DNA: TGTGCCAGCAGCCCCTCCCCCAGCTCCTACAATGAGCAGTTCTTC; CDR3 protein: CASSPSPSSYNEQFF
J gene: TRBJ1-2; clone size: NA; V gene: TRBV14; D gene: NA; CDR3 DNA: TGTGCCAGCAGCCTCCTCGGGGTTGGGCATGGCTACACCTTC; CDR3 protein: CASSLLGVGHGYTF
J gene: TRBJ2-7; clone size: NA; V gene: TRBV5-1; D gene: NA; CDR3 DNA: TGCGCCAGCAGCTTGGGCGGCCTAGGATACGAGCAGTACTTC; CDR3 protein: CASSLGGLGYEQYF
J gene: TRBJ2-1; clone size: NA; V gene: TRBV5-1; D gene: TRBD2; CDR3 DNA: TGCGCCAGCACCCGGGACTACCTCTACAATGAGCAGTTCTTC; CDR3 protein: CASTRDYLYNEQFF
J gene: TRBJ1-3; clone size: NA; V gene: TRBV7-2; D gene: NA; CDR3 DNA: TGTGCCAGCAGCTTACAGGGAAACACCATATATTTT; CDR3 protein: CASSLQGNTIYF
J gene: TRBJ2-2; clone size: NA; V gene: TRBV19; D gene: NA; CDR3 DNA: TGTGCCAGTAGTAGCGGCAACACCGGGGAGCTGTTTTTT; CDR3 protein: CASSSGNTGELFF
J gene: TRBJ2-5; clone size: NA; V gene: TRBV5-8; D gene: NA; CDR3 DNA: TGTGCCAGCAGCTTCGGGCAGGGCTTTCAAGAGACCCAGTACTTC; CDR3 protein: CASSFGQGFQETQYF
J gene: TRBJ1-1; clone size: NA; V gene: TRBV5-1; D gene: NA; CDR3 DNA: TGCGCCAGCAGCTTGGCAAGGGGCCAGAACACTGAAGCTTTCTTT; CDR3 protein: CASSLARGQNTEAFF
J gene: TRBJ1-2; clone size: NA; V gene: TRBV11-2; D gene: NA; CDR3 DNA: TGTGCCAGCAGCGACAACAGGGTGCGTGGCTACACCTTC; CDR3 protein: CASSDNRVRGYTF
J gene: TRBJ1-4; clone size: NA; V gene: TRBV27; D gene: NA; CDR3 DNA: TGTGCCAGCAGACTGAGGGGAGGCTGGGAAAAACTGTTTTTT; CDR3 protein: CASRLRGGWEKLFF
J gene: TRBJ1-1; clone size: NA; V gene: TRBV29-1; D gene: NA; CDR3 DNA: TGCAGCGGTGCGCAGGCCACTGAAGCTTTCTTT; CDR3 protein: CSGAQATEAFF
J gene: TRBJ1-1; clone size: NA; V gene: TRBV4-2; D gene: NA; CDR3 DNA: TGTGCCAGCAGCCAGATGGGGCCCGGGACTACGAACACTGAAGCTTTCTTT; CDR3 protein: CASSQMGPGTTNTEAFF
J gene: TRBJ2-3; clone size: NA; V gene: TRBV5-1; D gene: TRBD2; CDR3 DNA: TGCGCCAGCAGCACCTTAGCGGGGGACACAGATACGCAGTATTTT; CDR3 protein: CASSTLAGDTDTQYF
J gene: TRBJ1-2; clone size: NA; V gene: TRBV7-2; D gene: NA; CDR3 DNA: TGTGCCAGCAGCTTACTGGGGGGGCAGGGAGGCTACACCTTC; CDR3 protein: CASSLLGGQGGYTF
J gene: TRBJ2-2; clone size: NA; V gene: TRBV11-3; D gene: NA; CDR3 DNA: TGTGCCAGCAGCTTACCCATGAACACCGGGGAGCTGTTTTTT; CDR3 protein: CASSLPMNTGELFF
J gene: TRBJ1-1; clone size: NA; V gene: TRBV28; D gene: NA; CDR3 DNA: TGTGGCACACAGCAGAGGGCGGGGTATTACACTGAAGCTTTCTTT; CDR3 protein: CGTQQRAGYYTEAFF
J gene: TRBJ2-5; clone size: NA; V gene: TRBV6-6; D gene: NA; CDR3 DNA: TGTGCCAGCAGGGGTCCCGCGGGCGAGACCCAGTACTTC; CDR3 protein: CASRGPAGETQYF
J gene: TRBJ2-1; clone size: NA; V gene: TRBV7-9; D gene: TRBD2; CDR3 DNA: TGTGCCAGCAGCCGCTGGACTAGCGGGAGCGGTGAGCAGTTCTTC; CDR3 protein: CASSRWTSGSGEQFF
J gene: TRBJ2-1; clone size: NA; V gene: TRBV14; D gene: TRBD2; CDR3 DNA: TGTGCCAGCAGCGACGCCCCGGGACTAGCGGGAGAGCAGTTCTTC; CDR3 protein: CASSDAPGLAGEQFF